This record covers a single TCR beta chain. What it recognizes is unknown. Germline V gives CDR1 SGHVS, CDR2 FNYEAQ. V shed 5 bases and J shed 5 bases, with 17 bases lying between them. There are 15 residues in the CDR3. The data belong to a study of CD8 T cells in ankylosing spondylitis. Broader study findings: About 8 highly homologous variants made up a TCR beta motif, and this motif appeared characteristic of ankylosing spondylitis blood. It was reported that disease-linked clones were significantly enriched in matched ankylosing spondylitis synovial fluid.

Library preparation for TCR beta used quantitative 5'-RACE with molecular barcodes. TCRdb reprocessed the 5' RACE reads with MiXCR, giving one entry per CDR3 protein. The table shows under 950,000 distinct CDR3 sequences, with around 20% occurring only once. What was sequenced was blood, either unsorted or a sorted T cell fraction (not recorded which). The chain links TRBV7-6 to TRBJ2-3; D unresolved. The TCR was taken from a male donor with ankylosing spondylitis. The CDR3 reads CASSQRQALGDTQYF. In DNA form, the CDR3 reads TGTGCCAGCAGCCAGCGCCAGGCTCTGGGAGATACGCAGTATTTT.